This T cell receptor (beta chain) stems from a study of cytomegalovirus exposure and HLA in healthy donors. Overall study findings and caveats: Most observed TCR sequences were rare, whereas some public TCRs were detected in many donors. Associated with cytomegalovirus, according to the listing, were 150 to 200 TCR beta chains.

Concerning this clone: The antigen remains undetermined.

60 Vbeta and 13 Jbeta primers were used in PCR. Produced via immunoSEQ multiplex PCR; TCRdb's table is partial and in-frame only. The sample has 150,000 to 200,000 clones; 65% to 85% are singletons. The V end was cut by 2 bases, the J end by 5 bases, with 10 bases between. Per the germline V gene, CDR1 is SGHAT and CDR2 is FQNNGV. The CDR3 is made up of 15 amino acids. Sequenced material: PBMCs. The TCR comes from a female donor in good health and CMV-seronegative. The V gene is TRBV11-2, the J gene TRBJ1-6; TRBD1 is a possible D gene (6 bases). The CDR3 loop is CASSLRPGDNSPLHF. The CDR3 coding sequence is TGTGCCAGCAGCTTAAGGCCAGGGGATAATTCACCCCTCCACTTT.